This note documents a single TCR beta chain sequence. The data belong to a study of blood T cell repertoires in COVID-19. Study-wide context: The origin of the acute and convalescent COVID-19 samples was the United States, Italy and Spain. PBMCs, B-cell-depleted T cells, or T cells provided the cDNA or gDNA that made up the material.

TCRdb's table, derived via immunoSEQ multiplex PCR, lists solely in-frame clones and lacks some. The sample includes 120,000 to 150,000 clones, approximately 88% of them seen just once. J gave up 3 bases and V 7 bases, and 7 bases lay outside the gene matches. There are 14 residues in the CDR3. The V gene's germline CDR1 is MDHEN and CDR2 SYDVKM. Specimen: peripheral blood. The chain combines TRBV28 with TRBJ2-3; 7 bases agree with TRBD2. This TCR was sampled from a human donor in a cohort sampled during active COVID-19. This CDR3 is CASNPPGGTDTQYF. As DNA, the CDR3 is TGTGCCAGCAATCCCCCGGGGGGTACAGATACGCAGTATTTT.